This record concerns one TCR beta chain sequence. These data come from a study of OX40 agonist ivuxolimab in advanced cancers. The CDR3 consists of 15 residues. The germline V gene has CDR1 ENHRY and CDR2 SYGVKD. Losses at the gene ends were 3 bases for V and 6 bases for J; bases not matched to a gene: 8. The protocol was immunoSEQ multiplex PCR, while the TCRdb copy is restricted to in-frame clones and leaves out a portion. The sample shows approximately 100,000 clones, approximately 90% of them seen only once. This chain joins TRBV10-3 and TRBJ2-1, with 7 bases fitting TRBD2. The source is an adult with an advanced solid tumor such as melanoma, head and neck, liver or kidney cancer. The starting material was CD4+ or CD8+ T cells sorted from blood, obtained in a trial of the OX40 agonist ivuxolimab. Here the CDR3 reads CAISEEGSGANEQFF. CDR3 DNA sequence: TGTGCCATCAGTGAAGAGGGAAGCGGGGCCAATGAGCAGTTCTTC.